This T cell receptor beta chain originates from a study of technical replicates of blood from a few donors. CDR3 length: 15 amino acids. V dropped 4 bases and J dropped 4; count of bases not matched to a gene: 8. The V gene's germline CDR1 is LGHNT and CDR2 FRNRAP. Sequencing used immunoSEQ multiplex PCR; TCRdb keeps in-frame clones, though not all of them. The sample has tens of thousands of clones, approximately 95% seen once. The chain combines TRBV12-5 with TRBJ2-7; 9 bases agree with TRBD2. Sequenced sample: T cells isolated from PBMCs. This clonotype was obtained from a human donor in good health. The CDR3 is CASGSSRGGTYEQYF. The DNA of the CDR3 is TGTGCTAGTGGTTCTTCGCGGGGGGGCACTTACGAGCAGTACTTC. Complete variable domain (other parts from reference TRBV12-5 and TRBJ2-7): DARVTQTPRHKVTEMGQEVTMRCQPILGHNTVFWYRQTMMQGLELLAYFRNRAPLDDSGMPKDRFSAEMPDATLATLKIQPSEPRDSAVYFCASGSSRGGTYEQYFGPGTRLTVT.